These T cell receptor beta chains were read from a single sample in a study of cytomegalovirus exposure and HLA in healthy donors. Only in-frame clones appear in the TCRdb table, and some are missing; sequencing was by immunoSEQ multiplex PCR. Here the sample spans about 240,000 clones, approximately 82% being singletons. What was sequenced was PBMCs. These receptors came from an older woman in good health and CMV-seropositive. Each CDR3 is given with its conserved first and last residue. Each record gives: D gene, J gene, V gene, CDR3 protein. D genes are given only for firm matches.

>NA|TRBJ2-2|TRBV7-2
CASSPTRLTGELFF
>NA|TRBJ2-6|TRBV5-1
CASSLDWGLSSGANVLTF
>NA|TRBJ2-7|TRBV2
CASSEAAGNYEQYF
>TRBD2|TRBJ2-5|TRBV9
CASSFRSSGSHQETQYF
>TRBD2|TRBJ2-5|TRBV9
CASSVAGGPRETQYF
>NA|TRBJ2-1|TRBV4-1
CASSQRGFEEQFF
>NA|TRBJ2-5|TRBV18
CASSPGAQETQYF
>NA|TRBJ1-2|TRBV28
CASSFSPELSYGYTF
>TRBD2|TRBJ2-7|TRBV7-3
CASSLGPGLAGGYEQYF
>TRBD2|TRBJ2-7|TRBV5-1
CASSLMTSDYEQYF
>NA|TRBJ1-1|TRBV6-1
CASSDRRQNTEAFF
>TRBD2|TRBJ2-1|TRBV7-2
CASSSTSGVGPSSYNEQFF
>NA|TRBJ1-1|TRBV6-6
CASSSAGGNTEAFF
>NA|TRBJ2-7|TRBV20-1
CSAPALYEQYF
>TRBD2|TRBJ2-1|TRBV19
CASAGTSGNNEQFF
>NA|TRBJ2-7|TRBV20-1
CSAQKFYEQYF
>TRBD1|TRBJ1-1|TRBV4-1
CASSHPRGPTLRLNTEAFF
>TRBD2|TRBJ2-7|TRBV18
CASSQTSGGYEQYF
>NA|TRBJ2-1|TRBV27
CASSLSSRPNNEQFF
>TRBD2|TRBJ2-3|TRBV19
CASKLSGRGDTQYF
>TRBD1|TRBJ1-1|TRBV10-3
CAITTIDRGEAFF
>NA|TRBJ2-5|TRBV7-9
CASSPDSDLTQYF
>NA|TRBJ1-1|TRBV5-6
CASSRPNDMNTEAFF
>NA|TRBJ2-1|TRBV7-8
CASSLGRGGYNEQFF
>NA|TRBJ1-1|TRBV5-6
CASGPGNTEAFF
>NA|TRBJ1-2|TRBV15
CATSRDGANYGYTF
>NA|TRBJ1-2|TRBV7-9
CASSLAGRGYGYTF
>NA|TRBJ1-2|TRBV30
CACTSTENYGYTF
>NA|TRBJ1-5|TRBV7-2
CASSLELSQPQHF
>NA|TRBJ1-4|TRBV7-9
CASSSRTSQGIEEKLFF
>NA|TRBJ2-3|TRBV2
CASRETSDTQYF
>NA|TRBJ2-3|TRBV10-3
CAITPGTSTDTQYF
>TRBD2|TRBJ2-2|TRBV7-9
CASSLGGRNTGELFF
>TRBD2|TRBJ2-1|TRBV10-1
CASREGPYNEQFF
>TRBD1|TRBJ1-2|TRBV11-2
CASSLGDREGGYTF
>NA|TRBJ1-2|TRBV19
CASSRDYPPSNYGYTF
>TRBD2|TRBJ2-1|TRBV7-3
CASSLARLAGTVF
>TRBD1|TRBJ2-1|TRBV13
CASSLAQGNNEQFF
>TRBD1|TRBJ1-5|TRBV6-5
CASSRDRDSNQPQHF
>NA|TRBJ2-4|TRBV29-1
CSVEGRGAKNIQYF
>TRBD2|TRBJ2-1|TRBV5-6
CASTERGLAGYNEQFF
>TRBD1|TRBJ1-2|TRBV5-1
CASSLGQGVSGYTF
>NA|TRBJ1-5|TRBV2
CASRIEQPQHF
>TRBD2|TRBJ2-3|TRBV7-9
CASSLTLAGDTQYF
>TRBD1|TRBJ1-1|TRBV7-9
CASSLTGLNTEAFF
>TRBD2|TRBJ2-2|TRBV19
CASSEREGFTGELFF
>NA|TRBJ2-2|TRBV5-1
CASSLTGLNTGELFF
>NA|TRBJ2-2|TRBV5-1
CASSLSEITGELFF
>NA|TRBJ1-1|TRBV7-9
CASSPSLGNTEAFF
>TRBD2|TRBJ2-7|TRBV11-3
CASSHGLALPYEQYF
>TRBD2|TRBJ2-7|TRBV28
CASSLSGRRYEQYF
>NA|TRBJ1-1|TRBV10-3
CAILGLDSTEAFF
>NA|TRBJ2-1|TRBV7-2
CASSPRDRNNEQFF
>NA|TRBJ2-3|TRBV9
CASSVDRDTQYF
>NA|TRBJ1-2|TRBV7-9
CASSSRSLDRGYTF